This T cell receptor beta chain was recovered during a study of blood T cell repertoires in COVID-19. Study summary: Spain, Italy and the United States supplied samples that represented acute and convalescent COVID-19. Sample material is recorded as cDNA or gDNA derived from T cells, B-cell-depleted T cells, or PBMCs.

The CDR3 loop spans 15 amino acids. Germline CDR1 SNHLY, CDR2 FYNNEI. V gave up 4 bases and J gave up 8 bases, with 18 bases separating them. Authors' processing steps: Nucleated cell counts were estimated from reference gene primer amplification. Sequencing used immunoSEQ multiplex PCR; TCRdb keeps in-frame clones, though not all of them. The V and J calls and the clone size are those of that table, but D and trimming were determined from the DNA. Found here are under 200,000 clones, over 75% of them singletons; the top ten hold 7.5% to 10%. The chain couples TRBV2 to TRBJ1-5, with D perhaps matching TRBD1 (6 bases). This clonotype was obtained from an elderly woman with acute or convalescent COVID-19. The sequenced sample was peripheral blood. CDR3 in DNA: TGTGCCAGCAGTGCCGGTGCAGGGGATGTAAAGCCCCAGCATTTT. Its protein product is CASSAGAGDVKPQHF.